The 21 T cell receptor beta chains reported below all come from one sample, sequenced in a study of blood T cells in healthy people across ages. Alongside a J-beta primer mix, a sample-barcoded 5' primer served in a second PCR lasting about 7 to 11 cycles. TCRdb re-called the 5' RACE reads through MiXCR, storing one row per CDR3 protein. The table shows 1.4 million or so distinct CDR3 sequences, with approximately 43% occurring only once. Material: blood. These receptors originate from a woman between 18 and 29 years old in good health.

This clonotype has at least ten counts. The chain combines TRBV25-1 with TRBJ1-4; D is perhaps TRBD1 (5 bases). The CDR3 length is 17 residues. V was trimmed by 1 base and J by 8 bases, leaving 20 bases between them. Germline loops: CDR1 MGHDK, CDR2 SYGVNS. Here the CDR3 DNA reads TGTGCCAGCAGTGAATCGTATATTGGGGGGGTGGAAGAAAAACTGTTTTTT. Protein sequence: CASSESYIGGVEEKLFF.

This clonotype was found a few times. This chain joins TRBV7-8 and TRBJ1-1; 9 positions match TRBD1. This CDR3 spans 16 amino acids. The germline V gene encodes CDR1 SGHVS and CDR2 FQNEAQ. V shed 4 bases, J shed 0 bases, and the junction held 6 bases outside the gene matches. CDR3 bases: TGTGCCAGCAGCTACCACAGGGGGCTCCTGAACACTGAAGCTTTCTTT. It is translated as CASSYHRGLLNTEAFF. Filled out from reference TRBV7-8 and TRBJ1-1, the complete variable domain reads GAGVSQSPRYKVAKRGQDVALRCDPISGHVSLFWYQQALGQGPEFLTYFQNEAQLDKSGLPSDRFFAERPEGSVSTLKIQRTQQEDSAVYLCASSYHRGLLNTEAFFGQGTRLTVV.

This clonotype was observed a handful of times. The chain couples TRBV20-1 to TRBJ2-2; 8 bases fit TRBD2. Germline assignment: CDR1 DFQATT and CDR2 SNEGSKA (reference sequence). The CDR3 loop spans 13 amino acids. With 5 bases clipped from V and 6 bases from J, the junction kept 5 bases outside the gene matches. The CDR3 sequence: CSAGTSRPGELFF. As DNA, the CDR3 is TGCAGTGCTGGGACTAGTCGACCCGGGGAGCTGTTTTTT.

This clonotype was picked up a small number of times. The gene calls are TRBV7-2 and TRBJ2-4; D may match TRBD1 or TRBD2 (5 bases each). The CDR3 length is 14 residues. V lost 1 base to trimming and J lost 3 bases, with 7 bases between them. Germline CDR1 and CDR2: SGHTA and FQGNSA. CDR3 sequence: CASSLGGVKNIQYF. The CDR3 nucleotides read TGTGCCAGCAGCTTAGGAGGGGTCAAAAACATTCAGTACTTC.

The chain is built from TRBV7-9 and TRBJ1-5; tentative D call: TRBD1 (6 bases). The CDR3 is 15 residues long. The V gene's germline CDR1 is SEHNR and CDR2 FQNEAQ (reference sequence). The V end lost 1 base, the J end lost 4 bases, and 11 bases lay between the germline ends. The CDR3 sequence is CASSLGWTENQPQHF. The CDR3 DNA is TGTGCCAGCAGCTTAGGATGGACAGAGAATCAGCCCCAGCATTTT.

The J gene is TRBJ2-1, the V gene TRBV27, with D perhaps given as TRBD1 or TRBD2 (5 bases each). The germline CDR1 and CDR2 sequences are MNHEY and SMNVEV (reference sequence). This CDR3 has 14 residues. Trimming removed 5 bases from V and 7 bases from J, with 15 bases in between. The CDR3 DNA reads TGTGCCAGCAGTCGAACGGGGCCGGGGAATGAGCAGTTCTTC. Its protein product is CASSRTGPGNEQFF.

This clonotype was picked up a small number of times. The CDR3 loop reads CASSLAGTGRENQPQHF. The CDR3 DNA sequence: TGTGCCAGCAGTTTAGCCGGGACAGGGAGGGAAAATCAGCCCCAGCATTTT. The chain combines TRBV28 with TRBJ1-5; 9 bases align to TRBD1. The CDR3 extends over 17 amino acids. Trimming removed 2 bases from V and 4 bases from J; junction bases left unmatched: 9. Germline-derived CDR1 and CDR2 are MDHEN and SYDVKM.

This clonotype has only a few counts. The chain employs TRBV14 and TRBJ2-3; the D gene is possibly TRBD1 (6 bases). The CDR3 has 12 amino acids. Germline assignment: CDR1 SGHDN and CDR2 FVKESK. The V end was cut by 3 bases, the J end by 6 bases, with 7 bases between. For the CDR3, the DNA is TGTGCCAGCAGCCACACAGGGGATACGCAGTATTTT. It translates to CASSHTGDTQYF.

The chain combines TRBV11-2 with TRBJ2-7; either TRBD1 or TRBD2 may fit D (5 bases each). The germline gives CDR1 SGHAT, CDR2 FQNNGV. The CDR3 runs to 14 residues. The V end was cut by 5 bases, the J end by 3 bases, with 14 bases between. CDR3 amino acids: CASSQRPDIYEQYF. CDR3 coding DNA: TGTGCCAGCAGCCAGCGGCCGGACATCTACGAGCAGTACTTC.

The chain recombines TRBV5-4 with TRBJ1-5; D is unclear. V lost 6 bases and J lost 11, with 9 bases in between. The CDR3 is made up of 10 amino acids. CDR1 is SGHNT and CDR2 is YYREEE in the germline V gene (reference sequence). The CDR3 DNA follows: TGTGCCAGCACCACCGACACCCAGCATTTT. Translation: CASTTDTQHF.

The genes are TRBV11-3 and TRBJ2-1; 7 bases fit TRBD1. Germline trimming cut 0 bases from V and 5 bases from J; bases unmatched to any gene: 7. The CDR3 is 16 residues long. The germline V gene encodes CDR1 SGHNT and CDR2 YENEEA. CDR3 sequence: CASSLDKTGLNNEQFF. CDR3 bases: TGTGCCAGCAGCTTAGACAAGACAGGGCTTAACAATGAGCAGTTCTTC.

This clonotype was observed many times. The chain recombines TRBV5-1 with TRBJ2-1; D is ambiguous. The germline CDR1 and CDR2 sequences are SGHRS and YFSETQ. The CDR3 covers 15 residues. V was shortened by 0 bases and J by 3 bases, with 10 bases between the two germline ends. The CDR3: CASSLAETYYNEQFF. The CDR3 bases are TGCGCCAGCAGCTTGGCCGAGACCTACTACAATGAGCAGTTCTTC.

The chain couples TRBV7-9 to TRBJ1-1; 9 nucleotides match TRBD1. J lost 2 bases, V lost 3 bases, and 4 bases had no gene match. The CDR3 runs 15 residues. The germline gives CDR1 SEHNR, CDR2 FQNEAQ (reference sequence). Here the CDR3 DNA reads TGTGCCAGCAGCTTGGGGGACAGGGATAACACTGAAGCTTTCTTT. Protein product: CASSLGDRDNTEAFF.

This clonotype was observed a handful of times. This chain links TRBV10-3 with TRBJ2-5; 12 bases line up with TRBD2. V was pared by 6 bases and J by 5 bases, with 7 bases of the junction left unmatched. CDR1 is ENHRY, CDR2 SYGVKD, per germline. This CDR3 has 15 residues. The CDR3 region is CAISILAGGAETQYF. As DNA, the CDR3 is TGTGCCATCAGCATACTAGCGGGGGGCGCGGAGACCCAGTACTTC.

The V and J genes are TRBV18 and TRBJ2-1; 7 nucleotides match TRBD2. The germline CDR1 and CDR2 sequences are KGHSH and LQKENI. The CDR3 has 16 residues. Trimming cost V 0 bases and J 8 bases; bases outside gene matches: 10. The DNA of the CDR3 is TGTGCCAGCTCACCACCTGGACTAGGGTACCAAGATGAGCAGTTCTTC. Protein product: CASSPPGLGYQDEQFF.

In its sample, this clonotype was seen a few times. This sequence joins TRBV7-8 and TRBJ2-3; TRBD2 matches at 7 bases. The germline CDR1 and CDR2 sequences are SGHVS and FQNEAQ. V gave up 2 bases and J gave up 0 bases; unmatched junction bases: 5. This CDR3 region has 16 residues. The CDR3 spells CASSLFGGISTDTQYF. The CDR3 DNA is TGTGCCAGCAGCTTATTCGGGGGGATCAGCACAGATACGCAGTATTTT.

This clonotype was seen a handful of times. The CDR3 loop is CATSDSGTAFNEQFF. In DNA, the CDR3 is TGTGCCACCAGTGATTCCGGGACAGCCTTCAATGAGCAGTTCTTC. V gene TRBV24-1 combines with J gene TRBJ2-1; TRBD1 agrees at 7 bases. Per the germline V gene, CDR1 is KGHDR and CDR2 is SFDVKD. The CDR3 contains 15 residues. The trim removed 2 bases at V and 6 bases at J, leaving 6 bases unmatched.

The chain recombines TRBV20-1 with TRBJ2-5; D may be TRBD2 (7 bases). The J call may not be correct, given that the DNA end is closer to TRBJ2-7. The CDR3 loop spans 14 amino acids. CDR1 and CDR2 from the germline V gene are DFQATT and SNEGSKA (reference sequence). CDR3 DNA sequence: TGCAGTGCTAGAGACACAGGGAGGGCGCGCGAGCAGTACTTC. Its protein is CSARDTGRAREQYF.

This clonotype has a single count. One junction end does not reproduce the germline sequence, and a read error may be involved. V gene TRBV7-9 combines with J gene TRBJ1-1, with 8 bases fitting TRBD1. Germline V gene lookup returns CDR1 SEHNR and CDR2 FQNEAQ (reference sequence). The CDR3 extends over 17 amino acids. CDR3 region: CASSPRTGLGVKTEAFF. The CDR3, as DNA: TGTGCCAGCAGCCCCCGGACAGGGCTAGGGGTGAAGACTGAAGCTTTCTTT.

The rearrangement joins TRBV6-5 to TRBJ2-4; perhaps D is TRBD1 or TRBD2 (5 bases each). V was trimmed by 2 bases and J by 7 bases, leaving 15 bases between them. The CDR3 contains 15 residues. Germline loops: CDR1 MNHEY, CDR2 SVGAGI. The CDR3 DNA follows: TGTGCCAGCAGTTACGAGGGGAGCTCTCCGAACATTCAGTACTTC. Protein product: CASSYEGSSPNIQYF.

This clonotype was observed a handful of times. The chain has TRBV29-1 and TRBJ2-7; D uncertain. CDR3 size: 14 residues. In germline, CDR1 is SQVTM, CDR2 ANQGSEA. V lost 1 base and J 4 bases, leaving 14 bases between the germline ends. CDR3 nucleotide sequence: TGCAGCGTTGAAGGTCCGGAGACAATTTACGAGCAGTACTTC. As protein: CSVEGPETIYEQYF.